A selection of T cell receptor beta chains follows, all from one sample in a study of shared clonotypes between healthy human individuals. The assay was immunoSEQ multiplex PCR, and TCRdb's table has in-frame clones only and misses some. The sample includes approximately 470,000 clones, approximately 82% of them seen just once. Specimen: PBMCs. These receptors were collected from a middle-aged woman in good health. Some clones in this sample may be carry-over from other donors' samples. The CDR3 runs from the conserved cysteine through the conserved F or W. The D gene is left open where the match is weak. Clone size is given for some rows only: seen once, a few or many times, or a class if the clone is expanded.

NA	TRBV15	TRBD2	TRBJ2-1	TGTGCCACCAGCTTAACTAGCGGGAGGGCCGATGAGCAGTTCTTC	CATSLTSGRADEQFF
NA	TRBV5-4	NA	TRBJ1-4	TGTGCCAGCAGCTTGGGGGGTCGCCCAAATGAAAAACTGTTTTTT	CASSLGGRPNEKLFF
NA	TRBV2	NA	TRBJ1-3	TGTGCCAGCAGTGATGTCGGGTACTCTGGAAACACCATATATTTT	CASSDVGYSGNTIYF
NA	TRBV28	NA	TRBJ1-2	TGTGCCAGCAGTTCCCCGCCAGCCTATGGCTACACCTTC	CASSSPPAYGYTF
NA	TRBV30	NA	TRBJ1-1	TGTGCCTGGAGGCAGGGCCCGGGGACTGAAGCTTTCTTT	CAWRQGPGTEAFF
NA	TRBV29-1	NA	TRBJ1-5	TGCAGCGTTGAGGGGGGGGGTCCGAATCAGCCCCAGCATTTT	CSVEGGGPNQPQHF
NA	TRBV29-1	TRBD1	TRBJ1-4	TGCAGCGTCCTAGAATTTACCAGGGGGCTTGGGGAAAAACTGTTTTTT	CSVLEFTRGLGEKLFF
NA	TRBV6-6	TRBD2	TRBJ2-3	TGTGCCAGCGGAACTAGCGGGAGGACAGATACGCAGTATTTT	CASGTSGRTDTQYF
NA	TRBV5-5	NA	TRBJ2-6	TGTGCCAGCACCCACGGCACCTCTGGGGCCAACGTCCTGACTTTC	CASTHGTSGANVLTF
NA	TRBV2	TRBD1	TRBJ2-3	TGTGCCAGCAGTTCGGGACAGACCGCCTCAGATACGCAGTATTTT	CASSSGQTASDTQYF
NA	TRBV5-1	NA	TRBJ2-7	TGCGCCAGCAGCTTGGTCCCCTCCTACGAGCAGTACTTC	CASSLVPSYEQYF
NA	TRBV9	TRBD1	TRBJ2-7	TGTGCCAGCAGCGTTACAGGGGGCTCCGAGCAGTACTTC	CASSVTGGSEQYF
NA	TRBV19	TRBD1	TRBJ1-1	TGTGCCAGTAGTGCTCGACAGGGTTGGACTGAAGCTTTCTTT	CASSARQGWTEAFF
few	TRBV2	NA	TRBJ2-1	TGTGCCAGCAGTGAGATGGCGCCGGGATTGGACAATGAGCAGTTCTTC	CASSEMAPGLDNEQFF
NA	TRBV10-2	NA	TRBJ2-3	TGCGCCAGCAGTGAGATGAGGGGCACAGATACGCAGTATTTT	CASSEMRGTDTQYF
NA	TRBV21-1	NA	TRBJ1-1	TGTGCCAGCAGCAGCGACCCTGACAGGGCGAACACTGAAGCTTTCTTT	CASSSDPDRANTEAFF
NA	TRBV27	NA	TRBJ2-7	TGTGCCAGCAGTTTATCACCGGGACCCTCCTACGAGCAGTACTTC	CASSLSPGPSYEQYF
NA	TRBV28	NA	TRBJ1-2	TGTGCCAGCAGTTCGGGACACTTAGGCTACACCTTC	CASSSGHLGYTF
NA	TRBV7-8	NA	TRBJ1-5	TGTGCCAGCAGCTTAGCGCTCGGGAAGCCCCAGCATTTT	CASSLALGKPQHF
NA	TRBV6-6	NA	TRBJ2-6	TGTGCCAGCTTCCACCGGATTCCTGGGGCCAACGTCCTGACTTTC	CASFHRIPGANVLTF
NA	TRBV18	NA	TRBJ1-5	TGTGCCAGCTCACCATTGGGTAACAATCAGCCCCAGCATTTT	CASSPLGNNQPQHF
NA	TRBV5-1	NA	TRBJ1-4	TGCGCCAGCAGGTTCGACAGTACAAATGAAAAACTGTTTTTT	CASRFDSTNEKLFF
NA	TRBV5-1	NA	TRBJ1-2	TGCGCCAGCAGTCAAGAGGACACCGTAGGTGGCTACACCTTC	CASSQEDTVGGYTF
NA	TRBV7-9	NA	TRBJ2-2	TGTGCCAGCATCAATAGCTTCCAGTCAGCCAATGATTACACCGGGGAGCTGTTTTTT	CASINSFQSANDYTGELFF
many	TRBV27	NA	TRBJ1-1	TGTGCCAGCAAAGAAATGATCAGGGAGAACACTGAAGCTTTCTTT	CASKEMIRENTEAFF
NA	TRBV4-2	TRBD2	TRBJ2-7	TGTGCCAGCAGCCCCCTCGGGCTAGCGGAGAGTTCCTACGAGCAGTACTTC	CASSPLGLAESSYEQYF
NA	TRBV10-2	NA	TRBJ2-1	TGCGCCAGCAGGAGTGGGTTCTCCTACAATGAGCAGTTCTTC	CASRSGFSYNEQFF
NA	TRBV4-3	NA	TRBJ2-3	TGCGCCAGCAGCCAAGATTTTGAGGTTGGGCAGTATTTT	CASSQDFEVGQYF
NA	TRBV15	NA	TRBJ2-1	TGTGCCACCAGCTCGGATAGCTCCTACAATGAGCAGTTCTTC	CATSSDSSYNEQFF
NA	TRBV5-4	NA	TRBJ2-7	TGTGCCAGCAGCTTAACAGGGACCTACGAGCAGTACTTC	CASSLTGTYEQYF
NA	TRBV5-6	TRBD1	TRBJ1-2	TGTGCCAGCAGCTTGGGACAGGGTGGTGTAGGCTACACCTTC	CASSLGQGGVGYTF
few	TRBV11-1	NA	TRBJ2-2	TGTGCCAGCAGCTTAGTTCCCGGGGAGCTGTTTTTT	CASSLVPGELFF
few	TRBV9	NA	TRBJ1-1	TGTGCCAGCAGCCCCGGGCCATCGAACACTGAAGCTTTCTTT	CASSPGPSNTEAFF
NA	TRBV18	TRBD2	TRBJ2-7	TGTGCCAGCTCACCCCAGGGGACTAGCGGCTCCTACGAGCAGTACTTC	CASSPQGTSGSYEQYF
NA	TRBV5-8	TRBD2	TRBJ2-4	TGTGCCAGCGACCCTAGCGGAGGGAGGAGAAACATTCAGTACTTC	CASDPSGGRRNIQYF